This T cell receptor beta chain was captured by sequencing in a study of beta chain features in type 1 diabetes. The wider study: Patients did not differ from healthy donors in age, gender or cell yield. The study's findings and limits: Insertion counts at VDJ junctions were lower in type 1 diabetes patients, who also showed more deletions there.

Isolated RNA was reverse transcribed in full, so expressed TCRB transcripts were sequenced. An average approximately 4 million reads came from naive, central memory and regulatory T cell samples. This table comes from immunoSEQ multiplex PCR, and its TCRdb copy is limited to in-frame clones, with some not included. Of 680,000 or so clones listed, around 15% were seen once; the top ten hold 0.09% to 0.095%. Each donor gave one heparinised blood draw averaging roughly 100 mL. Germline loops: CDR1 SGHRS, CDR2 YFSETQ. V shed 4 bases and J 0 bases; nucleotides not matched to a gene: 5. The CDR3 is made up of 15 amino acids. As for this clone: Its antigen is undetermined.

The origin of this receptor is a man between 18 and 35 years old in good health. The sequencing input was naive CD4+ T cells from blood. The chain has TRBV5-1 and TRBJ1-1, with 8 bases fitting TRBD1. The CDR3 sequence is CASSPGQAMNTEAFF. The CDR3 region has the DNA TGCGCCAGCAGCCCGGGACAGGCAATGAACACTGAAGCTTTCTTT.